The present entry profiles one T cell receptor (beta chain) with its context. Which antigen it targets is not known. The record has no base qualities; no much larger clone is one base away. Receptor amplification or capture employed the immunoSEQ multiplex PCR assay. The immuneACCESS repertoire file appears here via TCRdb, limited to in-frame rearrangements. These files lack a portion of the clones; in checked studies, under half of the deficit traces to unresolved V genes, and the cause of the others is not known. This sample gives 27,000 or so clones in total; roughly nine tenths of them show up just once. Approximately 1.2% of the sample is held by the ten biggest clonotypes. For TCR Vbeta sequencing, memory CD4+ T cells were sorted ex vivo from the peripheral blood of both healthy controls and narcolepsy patients. The data were obtained in a study of T cells in narcolepsy (dated by TCRdb to 2016 to 2019). For the study in its entirety: Patients with narcolepsy type 1 or type 2 (NT1, NT2) and healthy control donors were enrolled in the study. The study used TCR Vbeta sequencing to track clonotypes in blood and CSF while looking for autoreactive T cells in narcolepsy patients that target self-antigens of hypocretin neurons (hypocretin, TRIB2).

General findings and caveats noted by the study authors: Plots that compared CSF and blood CD4+ T cell clonotypes from the same patient highlighted HCRT-specific and TRIB2-specific autoreactive clonotypes. No sequences matching autoreactive T cell clones were present in some of the blood memory CD4+ repertoires from patients and controls. According to the report, autoreactive clonotypes were detected serially in the blood of the same patients and of different patients, but not in healthy controls. Patients and controls had comparable numbers of sequenced blood memory CD4+ clonotypes, averaging about 39,000 and 35,000, respectively.

Via the germline V gene, CDR1 is SGHRS and CDR2 YFSETQ. V drops 0 bases and J drops 1 base, leaving 10 bases in between. The CDR3 runs 15 amino acids, cysteine and phenylalanine included. CDR3 DNA only is kept here, 45 bases in frame from base 1. The sequence came from a human donor with narcolepsy. The chain links TRBV5-1 with TRBJ2-5; a tentative D match to TRBD2 spans 6 bases. Sequencing was done on a sample of CD45RA- memory CD4+ T cells from PBMCs. The label giving this sample's cell subset or site can be read as: memory T cells sorted ex vivo from peripheral blood. The CDR3 region has the sequence CASSLATGAQETQYF. The nucleotide sequence is TGCGCCAGCAGCTTGGCTACGGGAGCCCAAGAGACCCAGTACTTC.